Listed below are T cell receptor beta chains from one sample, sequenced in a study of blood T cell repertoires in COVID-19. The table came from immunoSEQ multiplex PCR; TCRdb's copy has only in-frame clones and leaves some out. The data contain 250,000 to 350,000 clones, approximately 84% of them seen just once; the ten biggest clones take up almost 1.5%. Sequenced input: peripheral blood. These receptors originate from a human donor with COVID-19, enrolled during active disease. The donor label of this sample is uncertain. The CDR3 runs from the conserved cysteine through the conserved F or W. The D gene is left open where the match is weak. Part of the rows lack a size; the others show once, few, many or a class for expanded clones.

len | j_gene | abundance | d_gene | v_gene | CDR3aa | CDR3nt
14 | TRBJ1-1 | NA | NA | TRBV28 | CASSSPGQVTEAFF | TGTGCCAGCAGTAGTCCAGGGCAGGTGACTGAAGCTTTCTTT
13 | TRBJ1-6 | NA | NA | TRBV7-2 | CASRGQPNSPLHF | TGTGCCAGCAGAGGACAGCCTAATTCACCCCTCCACTTT
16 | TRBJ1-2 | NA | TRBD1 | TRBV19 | CASRNRGRGASYGYTF | TGTGCCAGTAGAAACAGGGGGCGCGGTGCCAGCTATGGCTACACCTTC
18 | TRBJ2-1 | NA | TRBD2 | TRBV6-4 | CASSRGTSGSYDYNEQFF | TGTGCCAGCAGTCGAGGGACTAGCGGGAGTTACGATTACAATGAGCAGTTCTTC
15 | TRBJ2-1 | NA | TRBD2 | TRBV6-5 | CASSALAGAYNEQFF | TGTGCCAGCAGCGCACTAGCGGGAGCGTACAATGAGCAGTTCTTC
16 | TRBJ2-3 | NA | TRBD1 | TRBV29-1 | CSVEEGGYSKSDTQYF | TGCAGCGTTGAAGAAGGGGGCTACTCAAAGTCAGATACGCAGTATTTT
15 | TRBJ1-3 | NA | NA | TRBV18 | CASSPRQLSGNTIYF | TGTGCCAGCTCACCGCGGCAGCTCTCTGGAAACACCATATATTTT
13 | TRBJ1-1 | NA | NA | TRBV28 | CASSVSGPLKAFF | TGTGCCAGCAGCGTCAGCGGTCCACTAAAAGCTTTCTTT
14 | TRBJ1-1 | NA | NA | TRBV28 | CASTLWQGGTEAFF | TGTGCCAGCACCCTTTGGCAGGGAGGAACTGAAGCTTTCTTT
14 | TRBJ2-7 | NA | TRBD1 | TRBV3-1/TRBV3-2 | CASSQPGTGVEQYF | TGTGCCAGCAGCCAACCCGGGACAGGGGTCGAGCAGTACTTC
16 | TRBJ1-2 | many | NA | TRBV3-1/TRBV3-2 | CASSQDMGATNYGYTF | TGTGCCAGCAGCCAAGATATGGGGGCCACTAACTATGGCTACACCTTC
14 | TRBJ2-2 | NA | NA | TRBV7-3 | CASSLLRGSGELFF | TGTGCCAGCAGCCTCCTCCGAGGCAGCGGGGAGCTGTTTTTT
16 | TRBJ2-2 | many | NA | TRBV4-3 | CASSQDRGGNTGELFF | TGCGCCAGCAGCCAAGATAGGGGGGGGAACACCGGGGAGCTGTTTTTT
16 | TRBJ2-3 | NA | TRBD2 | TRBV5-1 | CASSPGGGVSTDTQYF | TGCGCCAGCAGCCCCGGGGGGGGCGTCAGCACAGATACGCAGTATTTT
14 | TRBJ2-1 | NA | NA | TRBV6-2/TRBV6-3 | CASSFRDFINEQFF | TGTGCCAGCAGTTTCCGGGACTTCATTAATGAGCAGTTCTTC
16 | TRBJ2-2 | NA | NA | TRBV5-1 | CASSLAGGRNTGELFF | TGCGCCAGCAGCTTGGCCGGCGGGCGCAACACCGGGGAGCTGTTTTTT
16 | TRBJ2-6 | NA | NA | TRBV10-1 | CASSGPAISGANVLTF | TGCGCCAGCAGTGGCCCAGCGATCTCTGGGGCCAACGTCCTGACTTTC
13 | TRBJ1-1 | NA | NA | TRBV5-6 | CASSLGRGTEAFF | TGTGCCAGCAGCTTGGGGCGGGGGACTGAAGCTTTCTTT
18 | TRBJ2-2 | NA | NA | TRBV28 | CASSDDRNGTPNTGELFF | TGTGCCAGCAGTGACGATAGAAACGGGACACCCAACACCGGGGAGCTGTTTTTT
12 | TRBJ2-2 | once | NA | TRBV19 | CASTRNTGELFF | TGTGCCAGTACGCGAAACACCGGGGAGCTGTTTTTT
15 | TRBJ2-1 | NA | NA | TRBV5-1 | CASSLPAGRYNEQFF | TGCGCCAGCAGCTTGCCGGCAGGCCGATACAATGAGCAGTTCTTC
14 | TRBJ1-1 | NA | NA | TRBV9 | CASSVVLSTAEAFF | TGTGCCAGCAGCGTAGTTTTGTCGACAGCTGAAGCTTTCTTT
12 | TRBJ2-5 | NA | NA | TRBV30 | CAWSLSLETQYF | TGTGCCTGGAGTCTGTCCTTGGAGACCCAGTACTTC
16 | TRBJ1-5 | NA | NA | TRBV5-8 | CASSLATGQLNQPQHF | TGTGCCAGCAGCTTGGCCACAGGACAATTAAATCAGCCCCAGCATTTT
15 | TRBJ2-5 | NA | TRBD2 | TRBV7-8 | CASAIDGRAGETQYF | TGTGCCTCGGCGATCGACGGGAGGGCCGGAGAGACCCAGTACTTC
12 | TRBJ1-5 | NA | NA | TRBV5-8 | CASSWRNQPQHF | TGTGCCAGCAGCTGGAGGAATCAGCCCCAGCATTTT
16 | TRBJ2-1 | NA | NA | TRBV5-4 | CASSLSTSRADNEQFF | TGTGCCAGCAGCCTCTCCACTAGCCGGGCAGACAATGAGCAGTTCTTC
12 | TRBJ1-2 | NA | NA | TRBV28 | CASSFPNYGYTF | TGTGCCAGCAGTTTCCCGAACTATGGCTACACCTTC
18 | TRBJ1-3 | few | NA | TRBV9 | CASSVALVGVGGGNTIYF | TGTGCCAGCAGCGTAGCGCTGGTCGGGGTAGGGGGTGGAAACACCATATATTTT
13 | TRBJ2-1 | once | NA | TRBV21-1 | CASSIGTNNEQFF | TGTGCCAGCAGCATAGGGACAAACAATGAGCAGTTCTTC
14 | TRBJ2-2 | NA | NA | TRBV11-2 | CASRQGPNTGELFF | TGTGCCAGCAGACAGGGCCCAAACACCGGGGAGCTGTTTTTT
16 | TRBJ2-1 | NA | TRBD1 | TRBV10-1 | CASSERDRPPYNEQFF | TGCGCCAGCAGTGAGCGGGACAGGCCCCCCTACAATGAGCAGTTCTTC
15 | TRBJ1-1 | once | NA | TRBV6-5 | CASSRRRMANTEAFF | TGTGCCAGCAGTAGGAGGAGGATGGCTAACACTGAAGCTTTCTTT
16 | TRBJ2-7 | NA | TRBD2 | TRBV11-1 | CASSPYGTSGIYEQYF | TGTGCCAGCAGCCCATACGGGACTAGCGGTATTTACGAGCAGTACTTC
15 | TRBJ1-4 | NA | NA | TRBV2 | CASSPQPGSLEKLFF | TGTGCCAGCAGCCCCCAGCCCGGGAGCCTAGAAAAACTGTTTTTT
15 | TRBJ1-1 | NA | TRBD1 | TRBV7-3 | CASSSGTGAGTEAFF | TGTGCCAGCAGCTCGGGGACAGGGGCGGGCACTGAAGCTTTCTTT
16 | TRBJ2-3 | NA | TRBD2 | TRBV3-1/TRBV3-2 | CASSQSLAGGQDTQYF | TGTGCCAGCAGCCAATCTTTAGCGGGAGGACAAGATACGCAGTATTTT
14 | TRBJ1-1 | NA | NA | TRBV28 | CASRTPGPRAEAFF | TGTGCCAGCAGGACTCCTGGCCCCAGGGCTGAAGCTTTCTTT
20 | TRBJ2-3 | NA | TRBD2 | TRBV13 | CASSPTLWTSGTTSTDTQYF | TGTGCCAGCAGCCCGACTCTCTGGACTAGCGGAACCACTAGCACAGATACGCAGTATTTT
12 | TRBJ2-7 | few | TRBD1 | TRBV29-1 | CSGQTGRYEQYF | TGCAGCGGGCAGACAGGGCGGTACGAGCAGTACTTC
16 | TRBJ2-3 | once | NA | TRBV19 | CASSPRGGRSTDTQYF | TGTGCCAGTAGCCCCAGGGGCGGGAGAAGCACAGATACGCAGTATTTT
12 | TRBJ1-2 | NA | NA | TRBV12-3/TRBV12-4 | CASSPGSYGYTF | TGTGCCAGCAGTCCCGGGAGCTATGGCTACACCTTC
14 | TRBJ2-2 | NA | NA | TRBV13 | CATRRTGGTGELFF | TGTGCCACCCGTCGGACCGGGGGCACCGGGGAGCTGTTTTTT
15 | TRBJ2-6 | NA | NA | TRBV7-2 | CASSFGRAGANVLTF | TGTGCCAGCAGCTTCGGCAGGGCTGGGGCCAACGTCCTGACTTTC
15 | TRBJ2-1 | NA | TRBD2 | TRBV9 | CASSMSGRVYNEQFF | TGTGCCAGCAGTATGAGCGGGAGGGTTTACAATGAGCAGTTCTTC
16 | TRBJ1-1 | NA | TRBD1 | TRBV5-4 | CASTQGAGRQNTEAFF | TGTGCCAGCACTCAGGGGGCGGGCAGGCAGAACACTGAAGCTTTCTTT
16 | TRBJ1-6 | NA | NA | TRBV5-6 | CASSLDRPLNNSPLHF | TGTGCCAGCAGCTTGGACAGGCCTCTTAATAATTCACCCCTCCACTTT
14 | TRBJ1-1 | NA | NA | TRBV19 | CASSGERVSTEAFF | TGTGCCAGTAGTGGGGAGAGGGTGTCCACTGAAGCTTTCTTT